The 11 T cell receptor beta chains given below trace back to one sample, sequenced in a study of memory CD4+ T cells and cytomegalovirus serostatus. Single viable CD3+CD4+CD8-CD45RO+ cells were sorted as the memory CD4+ T cells. The assay was immunoSEQ multiplex PCR, and TCRdb's table has in-frame clones only and misses some. Of roughly 60,000 clones listed, about 74% are singletons. The specimen sequenced was memory CD4+ T cells from blood. The receptors come from an adult in good health and CMV-seronegative.

The chain joins TRBV6-4 to TRBJ2-3; 10 positions agree with TRBD1. The CDR3 totals 16 residues. In germline, CDR1 is MRHNA, CDR2 SNTAGT. V dropped 4 bases and J dropped 4; count of bases not matched to a gene: 8. CDR3 coding DNA: TGTGCCAGCAGTGTCTTCCCGGGACAGGGGTCAGATACGCAGTATTTT. Amino acid sequence: CASSVFPGQGSDTQYF.

The chain is built from TRBV5-4 and TRBJ1-1; D ambiguous. Trimming pared 3 bases from V and 3 bases from J, leaving 9 bases between. Germline-derived CDR1 and CDR2 are SGHNT and YYREEE (reference sequence). This CDR3 spans 13 amino acids. CDR3 bases: TGTGCCAGCAGCTCCGGGAGGGACACTGAAGCTTTCTTT. This encodes CASSSGRDTEAFF.

J is TRBJ1-5 and V is TRBV2, with D perhaps TRBD1 (6 bases). The V end was cut by 5 bases, the J end by 7 bases, with 18 bases between. Germline-derived CDR1 and CDR2 are SNHLY and FYNNEI. CDR3 length: 15 residues. CDR3 protein: CASSLTGSLRQPQHF. In DNA, the CDR3 is TGTGCCAGCAGTCTTACAGGGTCCCTCAGGCAGCCCCAGCATTTT.

The count of this clone is one. A single base separates this from a much larger clone, so it may be a read error. This rearrangement joins TRBV11-2 to TRBJ1-1; D gene ambiguous. There are 13 residues in the CDR3. CDR1 is SGHAT, CDR2 FQNNGV, per germline. V was pared by 1 base and J by 0 bases, with 3 bases between. Here the CDR3 reads CASSLGMNTEAFF. CDR3 DNA sequence: TGTGCCAGCAGCTTAGGGATGAACACTGAAGCTTTCTTT.

This chain links TRBV6-1 with TRBJ2-2; TRBD1 aligns across 7 bases. Germline CDR1 reads MNHNS; CDR2 reads SASEGT. This CDR3 region has 15 residues. V gave up 6 bases and J gave up 0 bases; unmatched junction bases: 4. This CDR3 reads CASRGQSANTGELFF. In DNA form, the CDR3 reads TGTGCCAGCAGGGGACAGAGCGCGAACACCGGGGAGCTGTTTTTT.

The chain carries TRBV2 and TRBJ1-5; tentative D call: TRBD1 (6 bases). Trimming pared 0 bases from V and 6 bases from J, leaving 12 bases between. Germline-derived CDR1 and CDR2 are SNHLY and FYNNEI. The CDR3 has 15 amino acids. The CDR3 loop reads CASSEAGTQTQPQHF. For the CDR3, the DNA is TGTGCCAGCAGTGAAGCAGGGACACAAACTCAGCCCCAGCATTTT.

The rearrangement uses TRBV7-8 and TRBJ1-3, with TRBD1 as a possible D gene (6 bases). This CDR3 is 14 amino acids long. Germline V lookup: CDR1 SGHVS, CDR2 FQNEAQ. Trimming removed 5 bases at V and 0 bases at J, with 8 bases between. The CDR3 region is CASSQGSSGNTIYF. The CDR3 DNA reads TGTGCCAGCAGCCAGGGGTCCTCTGGAAACACCATATATTTT.

The rearrangement joins TRBV2 to TRBJ1-4; no firm D call. Germline-derived CDR1 and CDR2 are SNHLY and FYNNEI. The length of the CDR3 is 17 residues. The V end lost 7 bases, the J end lost 0 bases, and 18 bases lay between the germline ends. The CDR3 bases are TGTGCCAGCAAGGGATGGGGTTATACAGCAACTAATGAAAAACTGTTTTTT. It is translated as CASKGWGYTATNEKLFF. Full variable domain (remainder filled in from reference TRBV2 and TRBJ1-4): EPEVTQTPSHQVTQMGQEVILRCVPISNHLYFYWYRQILGQKVEFLVSFYNNEISEKSEIFDDQFSVERPDGSNFTLKIRSTKLEDSAMYFCASKGWGYTATNEKLFFGSGTQLSVL.

The chain combines TRBV5-4 with TRBJ2-1; D gene uncertain. Per germline, CDR1 SGHNT and CDR2 YYREEE (reference sequence). The CDR3 runs to 15 residues. Trimming took 5 bases from V and 0 from J, leaving 12 bases between them. The CDR3 reads CASSSDPTSYNEQFF. Here the CDR3 DNA reads TGTGCCAGCAGTTCGGACCCGACCTCCTACAATGAGCAGTTCTTC.

The gene calls are TRBV10-3 and TRBJ2-6; a weak D match, TRBD1 (6 bases). With 4 bases removed from V and 1 base from J, the gap between germline ends came to 8 bases. This CDR3 is built from 15 residues. Germline V gene sequence: CDR1 ENHRY, CDR2 SYGVKD. The DNA for the CDR3 is TGTGCCATCAGTGCCGGACAGTCTGGGGCCAACGTCCTGACTTTC. Translating gives CAISAGQSGANVLTF.

The V call is TRBV11-3, the J call TRBJ2-7; 7 bases match TRBD1. Germline CDR1 SGHNT, CDR2 YENEEA. The CDR3 covers 16 residues. V gave up 6 bases and J gave up 4 bases; unmatched junction bases: 15. CDR3 region: CASSGTGASSSYEQYF. The CDR3 DNA reads TGTGCCAGCAGTGGTACAGGGGCAAGTTCATCTTACGAGCAGTACTTC. The whole variable domain, filled in from reference TRBV11-3 and TRBJ2-7, reads EAGVVQSPRYKIIEKKQPVAFWCNPISGHNTLYWYLQNLGQGPELLIRYENEEAVDDSQLPKDRFSAERLKGVDSTLKIQPAELGDSAVYLCASSGTGASSSYEQYFGPGTRLTVT.